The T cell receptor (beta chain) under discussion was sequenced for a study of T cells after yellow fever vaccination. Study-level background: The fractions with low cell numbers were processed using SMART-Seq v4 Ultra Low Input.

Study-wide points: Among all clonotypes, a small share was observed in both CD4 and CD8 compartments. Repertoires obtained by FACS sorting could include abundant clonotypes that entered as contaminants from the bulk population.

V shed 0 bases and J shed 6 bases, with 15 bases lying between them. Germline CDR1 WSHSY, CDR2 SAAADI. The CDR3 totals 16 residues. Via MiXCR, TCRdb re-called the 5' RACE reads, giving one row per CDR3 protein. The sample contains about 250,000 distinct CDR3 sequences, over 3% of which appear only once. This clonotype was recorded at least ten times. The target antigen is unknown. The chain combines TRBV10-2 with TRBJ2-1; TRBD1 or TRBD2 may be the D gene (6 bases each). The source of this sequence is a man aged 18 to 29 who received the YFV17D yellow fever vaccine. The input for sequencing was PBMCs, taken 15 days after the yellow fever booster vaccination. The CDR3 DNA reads TGCGCCAGCAGTGAGTCATCGGGGGCCACTGTCAATGAGCAGTTCTTC. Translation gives CASSESSGATVNEQFF.